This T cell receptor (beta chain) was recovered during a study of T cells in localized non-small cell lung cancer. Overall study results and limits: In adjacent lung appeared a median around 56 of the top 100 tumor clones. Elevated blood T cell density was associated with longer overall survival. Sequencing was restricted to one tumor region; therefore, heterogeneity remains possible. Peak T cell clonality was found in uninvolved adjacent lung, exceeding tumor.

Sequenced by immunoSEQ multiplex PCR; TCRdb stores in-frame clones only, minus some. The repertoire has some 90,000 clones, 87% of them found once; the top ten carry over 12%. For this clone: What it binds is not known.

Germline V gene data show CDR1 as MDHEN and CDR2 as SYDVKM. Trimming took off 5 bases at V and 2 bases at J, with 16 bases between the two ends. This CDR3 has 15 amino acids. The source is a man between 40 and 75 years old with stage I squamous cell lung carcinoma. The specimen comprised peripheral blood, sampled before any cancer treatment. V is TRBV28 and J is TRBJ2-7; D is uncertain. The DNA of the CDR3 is TGTGCCAGCAGTAAGATCGCCAGCGATACCTACGAGCAGTACTTC. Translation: CASSKIASDTYEQYF.